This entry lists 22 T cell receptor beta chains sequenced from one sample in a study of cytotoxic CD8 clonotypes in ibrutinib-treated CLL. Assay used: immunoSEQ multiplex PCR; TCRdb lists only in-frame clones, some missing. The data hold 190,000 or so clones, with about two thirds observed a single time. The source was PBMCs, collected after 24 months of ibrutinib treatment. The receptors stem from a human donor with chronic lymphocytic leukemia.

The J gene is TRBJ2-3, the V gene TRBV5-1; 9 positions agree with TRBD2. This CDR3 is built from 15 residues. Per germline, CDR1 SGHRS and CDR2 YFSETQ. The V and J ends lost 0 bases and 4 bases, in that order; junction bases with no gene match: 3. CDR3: CASSLVAGASDTQYF. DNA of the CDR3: TGCGCCAGCAGCTTGGTAGCGGGAGCTTCAGATACGCAGTATTTT. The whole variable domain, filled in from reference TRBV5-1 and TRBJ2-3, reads KAGVTQTPRYLIKTRGQQVTLSCSPISGHRSVSWYQQTPGQGLQFLFEYFSETQRNKGNFPGRFSGRQFSNSRSEMNVSTLELGDSALYLCASSLVAGASDTQYFGPGTRLTVL.

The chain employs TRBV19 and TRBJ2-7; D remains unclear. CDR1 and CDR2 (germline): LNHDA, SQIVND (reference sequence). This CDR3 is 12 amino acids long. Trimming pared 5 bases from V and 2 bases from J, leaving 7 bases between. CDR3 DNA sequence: TGTGCCAGTAGTGCGGCCGCCTACGAGCAGTACTTC. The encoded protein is CASSAAAYEQYF. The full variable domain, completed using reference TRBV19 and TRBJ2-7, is DGGITQSPKYLFRKEGQNVTLSCEQNLNHDAMYWYRQDPGQGLRLIYYSQIVNDFQKGDIAEGYSVSREKKESFPLTVTSAQKNPTAFYLCASSAAAYEQYFGPGTRLTVT.

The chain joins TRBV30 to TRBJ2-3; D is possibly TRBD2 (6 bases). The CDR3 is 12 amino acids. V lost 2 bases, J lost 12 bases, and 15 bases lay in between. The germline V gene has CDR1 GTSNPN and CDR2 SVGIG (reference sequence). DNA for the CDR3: TGTGCCTGGAGTTCTTATGGAGGGGTACAGTATTTT. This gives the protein CAWSSYGGVQYF.

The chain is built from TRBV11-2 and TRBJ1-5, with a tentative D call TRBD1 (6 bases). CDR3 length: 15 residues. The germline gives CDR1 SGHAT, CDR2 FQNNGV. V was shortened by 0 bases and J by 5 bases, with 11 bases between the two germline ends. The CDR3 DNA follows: TGTGCCAGCAGCTTAGATGGGCAGGGGTATCAGCCCCAGCATTTT. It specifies CASSLDGQGYQPQHF.

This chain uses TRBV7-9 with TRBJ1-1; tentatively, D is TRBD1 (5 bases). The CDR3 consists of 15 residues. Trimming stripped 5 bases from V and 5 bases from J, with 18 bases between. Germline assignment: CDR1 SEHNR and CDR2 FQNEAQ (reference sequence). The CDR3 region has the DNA TGTGCCAGCAGCCCGAGGACACAGTGGGGGACTGAAGCTTTCTTT. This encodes CASSPRTQWGTEAFF.

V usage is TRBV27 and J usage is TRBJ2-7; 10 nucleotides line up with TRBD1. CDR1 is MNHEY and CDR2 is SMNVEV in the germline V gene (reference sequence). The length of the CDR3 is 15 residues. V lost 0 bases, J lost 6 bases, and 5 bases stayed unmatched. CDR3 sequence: CASSLSGTGAIEQYF. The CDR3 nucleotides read TGTGCCAGCAGTTTATCCGGGACAGGGGCCATCGAGCAGTACTTC.

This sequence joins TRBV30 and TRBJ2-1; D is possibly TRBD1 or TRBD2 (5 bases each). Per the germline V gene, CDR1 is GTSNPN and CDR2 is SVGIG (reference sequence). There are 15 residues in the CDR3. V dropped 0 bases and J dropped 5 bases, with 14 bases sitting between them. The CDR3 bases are TGTGCCTGGAGTGTATTGCTGGGGGATAACAATGAGCAGTTCTTC. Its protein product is CAWSVLLGDNNEQFF.

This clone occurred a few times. CDR3 loop: CASSLGQGATYEQYF. The CDR3 nucleotides are TGTGCCAGCAGCTTGGGACAGGGGGCGACCTACGAGCAGTACTTC. This chain uses TRBV5-4 with TRBJ2-7; TRBD1 matches at 10 bases. J was trimmed by 2 bases and V by 0 bases; bases with no gene match: 2. The CDR3 is made up of 15 amino acids. From germline, CDR1 is SGHNT and CDR2 YYREEE (reference sequence).

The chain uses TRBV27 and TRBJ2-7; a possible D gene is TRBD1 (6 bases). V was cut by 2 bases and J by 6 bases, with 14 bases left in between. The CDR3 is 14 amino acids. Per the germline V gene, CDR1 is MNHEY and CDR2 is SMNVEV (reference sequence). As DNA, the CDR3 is TGTGCCAGCAGTTTAGATAAACAGGGACGCGAGCAGTACTTC. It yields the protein CASSLDKQGREQYF.

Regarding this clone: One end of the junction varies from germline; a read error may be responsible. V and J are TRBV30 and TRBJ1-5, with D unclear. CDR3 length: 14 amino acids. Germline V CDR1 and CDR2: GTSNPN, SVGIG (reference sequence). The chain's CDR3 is CAWNLGGLNRPQHF. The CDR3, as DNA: TGTGCCTGGAACTTGGGAGGGCTTAATCGGCCCCAGCATTTT.

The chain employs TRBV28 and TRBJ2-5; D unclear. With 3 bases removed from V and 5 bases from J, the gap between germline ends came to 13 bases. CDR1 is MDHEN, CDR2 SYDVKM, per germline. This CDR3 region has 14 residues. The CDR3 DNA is TGTGCCAGCAGTTTTTACGGCGTAAGTGAGACCCAGTACTTC. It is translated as CASSFYGVSETQYF.

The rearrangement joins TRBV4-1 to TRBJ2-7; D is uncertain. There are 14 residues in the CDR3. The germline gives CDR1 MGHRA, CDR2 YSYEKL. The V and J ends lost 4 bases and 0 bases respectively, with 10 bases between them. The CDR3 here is CASSRARSSYEQYF. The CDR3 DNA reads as TGCGCCAGCAGCCGGGCTAGGAGCTCCTACGAGCAGTACTTC.

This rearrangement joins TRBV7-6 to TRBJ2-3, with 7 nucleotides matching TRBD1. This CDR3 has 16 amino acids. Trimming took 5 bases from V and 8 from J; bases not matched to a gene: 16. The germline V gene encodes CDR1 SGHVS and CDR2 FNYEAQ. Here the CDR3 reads CASSLNRDRDYPTQYF. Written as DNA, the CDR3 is TGTGCCAGCAGCCTGAACCGGGACAGAGATTATCCTACGCAGTATTTT.

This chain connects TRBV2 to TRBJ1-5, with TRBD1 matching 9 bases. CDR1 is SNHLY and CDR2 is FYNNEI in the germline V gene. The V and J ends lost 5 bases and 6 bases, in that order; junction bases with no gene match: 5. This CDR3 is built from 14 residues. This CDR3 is CASSWTGVPQPQHF. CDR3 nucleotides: TGTGCCAGCAGTTGGACAGGGGTTCCTCAGCCCCAGCATTTT.

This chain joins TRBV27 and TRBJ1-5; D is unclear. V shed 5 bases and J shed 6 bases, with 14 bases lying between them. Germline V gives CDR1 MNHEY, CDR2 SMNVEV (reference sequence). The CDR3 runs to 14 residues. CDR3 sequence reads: CASSLKIDVQPQHF. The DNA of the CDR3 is TGTGCCAGCAGTCTTAAAATAGATGTTCAGCCCCAGCATTTT.

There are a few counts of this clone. CDR3 sequence (DNA): TGTGCCATCAGTGACGTTGGCCTAGCGGTTTCCTACGAGCAGTACTTC. Translation: CAISDVGLAVSYEQYF. V and J are TRBV10-3 and TRBJ2-7; 7 bases align to TRBD2. This CDR3 is 16 amino acids long. J gave up 1 base and V 3 bases, and 9 bases lay outside the gene matches. CDR1 is ENHRY, CDR2 SYGVKD, per germline.

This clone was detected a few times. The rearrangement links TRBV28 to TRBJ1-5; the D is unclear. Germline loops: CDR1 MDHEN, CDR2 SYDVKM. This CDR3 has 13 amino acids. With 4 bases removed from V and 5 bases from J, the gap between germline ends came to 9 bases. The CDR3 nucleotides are TGTGCCAGCAGTTATTACAGCGATCAGCCCCAGCATTTT. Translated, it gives CASSYYSDQPQHF.

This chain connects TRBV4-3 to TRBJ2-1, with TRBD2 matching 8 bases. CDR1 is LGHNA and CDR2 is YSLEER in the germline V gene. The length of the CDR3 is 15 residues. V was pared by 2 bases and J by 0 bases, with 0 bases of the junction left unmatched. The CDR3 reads CASSQSGSSYNEQFF. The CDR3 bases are TGCGCCAGCAGCCAAAGCGGGAGCTCCTACAATGAGCAGTTCTTC.

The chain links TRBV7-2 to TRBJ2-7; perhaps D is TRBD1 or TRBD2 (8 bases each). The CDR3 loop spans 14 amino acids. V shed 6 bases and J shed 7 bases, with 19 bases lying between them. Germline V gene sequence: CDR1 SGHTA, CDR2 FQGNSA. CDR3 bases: TGTGCCAGCAGACGGGAGGGACAGGTGGGGGAGCAGTACTTC. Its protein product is CASRREGQVGEQYF.

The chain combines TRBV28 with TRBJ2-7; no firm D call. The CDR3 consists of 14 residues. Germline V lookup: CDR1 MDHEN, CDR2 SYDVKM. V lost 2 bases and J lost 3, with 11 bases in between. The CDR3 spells CASSLRVQLYEQYF. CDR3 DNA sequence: TGTGCCAGCAGTTTAAGGGTACAGCTCTACGAGCAGTACTTC.

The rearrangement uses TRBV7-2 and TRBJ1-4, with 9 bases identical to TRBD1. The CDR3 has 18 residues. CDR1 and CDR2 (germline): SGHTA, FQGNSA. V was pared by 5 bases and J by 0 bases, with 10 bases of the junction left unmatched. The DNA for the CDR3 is TGTGCCAGCAGCCGGGGGACAGGGATGGAGGCAACTAATGAAAAACTGTTTTTT. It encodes CASSRGTGMEATNEKLFF.

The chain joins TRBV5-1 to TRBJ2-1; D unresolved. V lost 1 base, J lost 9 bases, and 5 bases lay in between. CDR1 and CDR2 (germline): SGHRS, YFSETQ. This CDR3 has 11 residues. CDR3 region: CASSLNGEQFF. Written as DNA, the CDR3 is TGCGCCAGCAGCTTGAACGGTGAGCAGTTCTTC.